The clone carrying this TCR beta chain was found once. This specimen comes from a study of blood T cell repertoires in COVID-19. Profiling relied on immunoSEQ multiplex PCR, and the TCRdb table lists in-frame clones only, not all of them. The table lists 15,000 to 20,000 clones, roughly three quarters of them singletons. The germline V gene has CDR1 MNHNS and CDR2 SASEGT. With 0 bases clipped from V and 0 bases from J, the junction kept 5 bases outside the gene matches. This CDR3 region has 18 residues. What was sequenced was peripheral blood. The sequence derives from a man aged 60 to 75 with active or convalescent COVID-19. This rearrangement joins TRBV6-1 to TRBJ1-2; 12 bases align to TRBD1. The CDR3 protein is CASSEAPRDRGPNYGYTF. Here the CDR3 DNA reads TGTGCCAGCAGTGAAGCGCCCCGGGACAGGGGGCCTAACTATGGCTACACCTTC.